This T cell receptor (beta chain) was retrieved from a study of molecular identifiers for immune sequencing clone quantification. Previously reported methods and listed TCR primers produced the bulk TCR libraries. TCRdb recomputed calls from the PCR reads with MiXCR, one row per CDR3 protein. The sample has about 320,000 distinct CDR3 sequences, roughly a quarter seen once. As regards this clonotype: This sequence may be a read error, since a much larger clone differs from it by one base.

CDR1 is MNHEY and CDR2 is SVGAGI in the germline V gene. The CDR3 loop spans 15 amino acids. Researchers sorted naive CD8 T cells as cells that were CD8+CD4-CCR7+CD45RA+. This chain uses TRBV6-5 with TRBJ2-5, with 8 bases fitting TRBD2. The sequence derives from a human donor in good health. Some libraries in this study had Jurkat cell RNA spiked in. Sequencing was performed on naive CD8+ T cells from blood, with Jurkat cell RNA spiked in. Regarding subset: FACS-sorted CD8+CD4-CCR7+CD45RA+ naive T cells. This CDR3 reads CTSSYGRAVQETQYF. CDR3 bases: TGTACCAGCAGTTACGGGAGGGCAGTTCAAGAGACCCAGTACTTC.